This note documents a single TCR beta chain sequence. These data belong to a study of T cell repertoires in cytomegalovirus infection. Overall study: CMV infection plus the matching HLA type was flagged by public TCR beta signatures.

One entry per CDR3 protein, called by TCRdb with MiXCR from the reads. The sample includes some 300,000 distinct CDR3 sequences, about 9.2% of them seen just once. Trimming pared 0 bases from V and 8 bases from J, leaving 25 bases between. The CDR3 is 17 residues long. CDR1 DFQATT and CDR2 SNEGSKA come from the germline V gene (reference sequence). This clonotype was obtained from a human donor in good health (CMV status not recorded). Some clones in this sample may be carry-over from other donors' samples. Sample: PBMCs. The V and J genes are TRBV20-1 and TRBJ1-2; D is uncertain. The CDR3 reads CSARDPIPGPGSWGYTF. DNA of the CDR3: TGCAGTGCTAGAGACCCTATTCCGGGCCCTGGCTCTTGGGGCTACACCTTC.